The 14 T cell receptor beta chains presented below share a single source sample, sequenced in a study of tumor-infiltrating lymphocytes in localized non-small cell lung cancer. TCRdb keeps only in-frame clones here, not all; method: immunoSEQ multiplex PCR. The repertoire holds under 4,000 clones, with about four fifths as singletons. Sample: uninvolved lung tissue not adjacent to the tumor. These receptors were taken from a human donor with non-small cell lung cancer.

This chain links TRBV5-1 with TRBJ2-1; 15 nucleotides align to TRBD2. Germline CDR1 reads SGHRS; CDR2 reads YFSETQ. Trimming took 4 bases from V and 6 from J; bases not matched to a gene: 5. The CDR3 spans 16 residues. This CDR3 reads CASSGGTSGRSNEQFF. CDR3 in DNA: TGCGCCAGCAGCGGGGGGACTAGCGGGAGGAGCAATGAGCAGTTCTTC.

The chain joins TRBV6-5 to TRBJ1-4, with 7 nucleotides matching TRBD1. V lost 5 bases and J lost 7; bases outside the gene matches: 10. The CDR3 covers 15 residues. Germline-derived CDR1 and CDR2 are MNHEY and SVGAGI. This CDR3 reads CASSPQTGMSEKLFF. In DNA, the CDR3 is TGTGCCAGCAGTCCCCAGACAGGGATGAGTGAAAAACTGTTTTTT.

The chain has TRBV27 and TRBJ2-1; tentative D call: TRBD2 (5 bases). V lost 0 bases to trimming and J lost 5 bases, with 11 bases between them. Germline CDR1 MNHEY, CDR2 SMNVEV (reference sequence). CDR3 length: 15 residues. The CDR3 loop reads CASSLSTARDNEQFF. In nucleotides, the CDR3 is TGTGCCAGCAGTTTATCAACGGCGAGGGACAATGAGCAGTTCTTC.

The rearrangement links TRBV30 to TRBJ2-5; D gene ambiguous. Between the trimmed V and J ends, which lost 4 bases and 3 bases, there was a span of 12 bases. CDR1 is GTSNPN and CDR2 is SVGIG in the germline V gene (reference sequence). This CDR3 is built from 13 residues. CDR3 DNA sequence: TGTGCCTGGAAAGGGTCCTTTAAAGAGACCCAGTACTTC. Protein: CAWKGSFKETQYF.

In this sample, this clone turned up a few times. The V gene is TRBV6-1, the J gene TRBJ1-1; D remains unclear. V gave up 7 bases and J gave up 2 bases, with 5 bases separating them. The CDR3 consists of 11 residues. The V gene's germline CDR1 is MNHNS and CDR2 SASEGT. The CDR3 spells CASNKNTEAFF. CDR3 DNA sequence: TGTGCCAGCAACAAAAACACTGAAGCTTTCTTT.

This chain joins TRBV14 and TRBJ1-3, with 10 bases that match TRBD1. V gave up 4 bases and J gave up 3 bases; unmatched junction bases: 3. CDR3 length equals 15 residues. Germline V CDR1 and CDR2: SGHDN, FVKESK. The CDR3 here is CASSPRTGGGNTIYF. DNA of the CDR3: TGTGCCAGCAGCCCTCGGACAGGGGGTGGAAACACCATATATTTT. Using reference TRBV14 and TRBJ1-3 for the parts outside the CDR3, the full variable domain is EAGVTQFPSHSVIEKGQTVTLRCDPISGHDNLYWYRRVMGKEIKFLLHFVKESKQDESGMPNNRFLAERTGGTYSTLKVQPAELEDSGVYFCASSPRTGGGNTIYFGEGSWLTVV.

CDR3 amino acids: CASSVTSGENTGELFF. The CDR3 DNA reads as TGCGCCAGCAGCGTAACTAGCGGGGAGAACACCGGGGAGCTGTTTTTT. The V call is TRBV5-1, the J call TRBJ2-2; 10 bases are a match to TRBD2. This CDR3 is 16 amino acids long. Germline CDR1 reads SGHRS; CDR2 reads YFSETQ. After removal of 4 bases from V and 1 base from J, the junction contained 4 bases not matched to a gene.

This chain links TRBV19 with TRBJ1-2, with 7 nucleotides matching TRBD1. Trimming at V came to 4 bases and at J to 4 bases, leaving 9 bases not matched to a gene. CDR3 length equals 15 residues. The V gene's germline CDR1 is LNHDA and CDR2 SQIVND (reference sequence). In DNA, the CDR3 is TGTGCCAGTAGTAACCAAGGTTCAGGGGGCTATGGCTACACCTTC. It yields the protein CASSNQGSGGYGYTF. The whole variable domain, filled in from reference TRBV19 and TRBJ1-2, reads DGGITQSPKYLFRKEGQNVTLSCEQNLNHDAMYWYRQDPGQGLRLIYYSQIVNDFQKGDIAEGYSVSREKKESFPLTVTSAQKNPTAFYLCASSNQGSGGYGYTFGSGTRLTVV.

The gene calls are TRBV5-1 and TRBJ2-3; 7 bases are a match to TRBD1. The junction had 14 bases not matched to a gene; V was cut back by 4 bases and J by 9 bases. CDR3 length equals 15 residues. Germline CDR1 reads SGHRS; CDR2 reads YFSETQ. In nucleotides, the CDR3 is TGCGCCAGCAGCCTAAGCCCACTCGACAGGGTAACGCAGTATTTT. Amino acid sequence: CASSLSPLDRVTQYF.

This clone appeared a single time. The chain links TRBV14 to TRBJ2-7; D may be TRBD2 (6 bases). The CDR3 length is 16 residues. The germline V gene has CDR1 SGHDN and CDR2 FVKESK. The V and J ends lost 2 bases and 2 bases respectively, with 16 bases between them. The CDR3 region is CASSQFLANNPYEQYF. The CDR3 region has the DNA TGTGCCAGCAGCCAATTTCTAGCGAACAACCCCTACGAGCAGTACTTC.

The chain uses TRBV7-9 and TRBJ2-7; D possibly matches TRBD1 or TRBD2 (5 bases each). The CDR3 spans 15 residues. V was pared by 0 bases and J by 3 bases, with 12 bases between. CDR1 and CDR2 from the germline V gene are SEHNR and FQNEAQ (reference sequence). In DNA form, the CDR3 reads TGTGCCAGCAGCTTAGCAGATGGGGGTCTCTACGAGCAGTACTTC. This gives the protein CASSLADGGLYEQYF.

This chain joins TRBV15 and TRBJ2-5; tentatively, D is TRBD1 (6 bases). The CDR3 contains 15 residues. Deletions cut 3 bases from V and 2 bases from J, with 13 bases between. Germline lookup yields CDR1 LNHNV and CDR2 YYDKDF (reference sequence). The CDR3 region has the DNA TGTGCCACCAGCAGCCGGACAGAGATACAAGAGACCCAGTACTTC. Amino acid sequence: CATSSRTEIQETQYF. The variable domain in full, completed from reference TRBV15 and TRBJ2-5, reads DAMVIQNPRYQVTQFGKPVTLSCSQTLNHNVMYWYQQKSSQAPKLLFHYYDKDFNNEADTPDNFQSRRPNTSFCFLDIRSPGLGDTAMYLCATSSRTEIQETQYFGPGTRLLVL.

CDR3 in amino acids: CASSSDYPPEFF. In DNA form, the CDR3 reads TGCGCCAGCAGCTCCGATTACCCCCCGGAGTTCTTC. The rearrangement joins TRBV5-1 to TRBJ2-1; no reliable D call. Germline CDR1 reads SGHRS; CDR2 reads YFSETQ. The V end was cut by 3 bases, the J end by 14 bases, with 15 bases between. This CDR3 spans 12 amino acids.

This chain joins TRBV9 and TRBJ2-3; a possible D gene is TRBD1 (6 bases). The CDR3 spans 15 residues. The V end lost 4 bases, the J end lost 4 bases, and 16 bases lay between the germline ends. Per the germline V gene, CDR1 is SGDLS and CDR2 is YYNGEE. CDR3 in amino acids: CASSPYRDLPDTQYF. The DNA of the CDR3 is TGTGCCAGCAGCCCCTACAGGGATCTTCCAGATACGCAGTATTTT.